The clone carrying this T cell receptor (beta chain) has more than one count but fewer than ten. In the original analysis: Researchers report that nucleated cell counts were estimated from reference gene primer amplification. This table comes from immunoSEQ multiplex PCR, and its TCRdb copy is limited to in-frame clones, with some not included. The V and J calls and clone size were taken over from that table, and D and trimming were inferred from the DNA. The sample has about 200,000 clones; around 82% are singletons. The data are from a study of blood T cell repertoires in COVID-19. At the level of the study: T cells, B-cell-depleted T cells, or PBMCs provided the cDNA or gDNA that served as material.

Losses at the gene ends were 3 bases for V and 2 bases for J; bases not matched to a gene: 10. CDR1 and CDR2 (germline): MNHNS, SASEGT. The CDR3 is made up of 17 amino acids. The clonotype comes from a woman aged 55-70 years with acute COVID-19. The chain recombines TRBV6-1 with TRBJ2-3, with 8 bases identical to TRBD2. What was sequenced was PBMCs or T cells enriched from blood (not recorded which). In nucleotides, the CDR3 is TGTGCCAGCAGTGACTGGCGGGGGGCCAGTTACACAGATACGCAGTATTTT. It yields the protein CASSDWRGASYTDTQYF.